The TCR beta chain described here comes from a study of blood T cell repertoires in COVID-19. The CDR3 sequence is 10 residues long. The V and J ends lost 8 bases and 4 bases respectively, with 5 bases between them. In germline, CDR1 is SGHAT, CDR2 FQNNGV. This table comes from immunoSEQ multiplex PCR, and its TCRdb copy is limited to in-frame clones, with some not included. The sample lists roughly 100,000 clones, approximately 83% seen once, with 4.1% in the top ten. This chain connects TRBV11-2 to TRBJ2-5; D remains unclear. Input material: peripheral blood. The receptor comes from a man in his forties or fifties with acute or convalescent COVID-19. In DNA form, the CDR3 reads TGTGCCAGCGGCGGAGAGACCCAGTACTTC. It codes for CASGGETQYF.